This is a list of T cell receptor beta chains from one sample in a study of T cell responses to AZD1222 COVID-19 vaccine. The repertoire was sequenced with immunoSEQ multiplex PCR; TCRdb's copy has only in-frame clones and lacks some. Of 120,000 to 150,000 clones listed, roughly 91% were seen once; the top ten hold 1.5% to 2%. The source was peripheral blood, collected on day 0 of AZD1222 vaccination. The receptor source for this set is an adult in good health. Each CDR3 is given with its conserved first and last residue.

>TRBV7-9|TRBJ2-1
CASSFVAGGARNEQFF
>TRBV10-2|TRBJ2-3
CASSEPALAETGDTQYF
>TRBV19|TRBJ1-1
CASREWDTEAFF
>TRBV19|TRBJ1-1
CASNDQGWVDTEAFF
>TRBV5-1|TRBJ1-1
CASSLEGQYTEAFF
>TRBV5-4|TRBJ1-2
CASSLDRGAANYGYTF
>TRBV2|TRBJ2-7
CASRKASASEQYF
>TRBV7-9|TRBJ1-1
CASSLVGRGPTAFF
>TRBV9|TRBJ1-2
CASSVAGTSGYTF
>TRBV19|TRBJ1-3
CASSKLLHGSYSGNTIYF
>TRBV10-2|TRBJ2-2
CASSDGGGIRPGELFF
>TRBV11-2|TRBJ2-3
CASSLVGTASDTQYF
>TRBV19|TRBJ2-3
CASSLRLAGWGTDTQYF
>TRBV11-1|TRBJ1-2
CASSWAGYGYTF
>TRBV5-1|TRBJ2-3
CASSLARTRGTDTQYF
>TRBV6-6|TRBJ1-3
CASSNRGEGNTIYF
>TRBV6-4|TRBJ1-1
CASSILEGTEAFF
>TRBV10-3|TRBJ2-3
CAISGLAGLEDTQYF
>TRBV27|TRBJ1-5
CASSLQNGQPQHF
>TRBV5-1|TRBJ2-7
CASSSTYEQYF
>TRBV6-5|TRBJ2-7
CASNRGDTYEQYF
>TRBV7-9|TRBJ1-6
CASSFREGSPLHF
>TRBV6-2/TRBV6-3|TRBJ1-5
CASSTGQGNQPQHF
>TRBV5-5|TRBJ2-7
CASSPAAGRDPYEQYF
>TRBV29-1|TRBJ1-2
CSVGQGGAGYTF
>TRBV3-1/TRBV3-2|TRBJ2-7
CASSQLGTGDYEQYF
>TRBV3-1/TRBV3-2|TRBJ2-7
CASARQRGYEQYF